This T cell receptor beta chain was observed in a study of CD8 T cells in Susac syndrome. Germline lookup yields CDR1 MGHDK and CDR2 SYGVNS. Between the trimmed V and J ends, which lost 1 base and 10 bases, there was a span of 20 bases. The CDR3 has 15 amino acids. The authors carried out high-throughput sequencing of TCR beta. They applied it to CD8+ and CD4+ T cells obtained from blood. Reverse transcription of roughly 0.5 to 1 ug RNA was carried out with random hexamers. With immunoSEQ multiplex PCR, TCR beta CDR3 was amplified across 54 Vbeta and 13 Jbeta. Via MiXCR, TCRdb re-called the immunoSEQ multiplex PCR reads, giving one row per CDR3 protein. The sample lists 210,000 or so distinct CDR3 sequences; 80% to 95% were seen once.

The sequence was collected from a human donor with multiple sclerosis. V is TRBV25-1 and J is TRBJ2-7; D not resolved. Sequencing was carried out using CD8+ T cells from PBMCs. CDR3 DNA sequence: TGTGCCAGCAGTGAATCCTATTCCCCTTCCCTCGAACAGTACTTC. Amino acids: CASSESYSPSLEQYF.